Each of the 2 T cell receptor beta chains below was sequenced from the same sample in a study of beta chain features in type 1 diabetes (dated by TCRdb to 2016 to 2018). Beyond this particular receptor, the publication reports: Type 1 diabetes patients showed a moderate but significant shortening of TCRB CDR3 length in all four CD4+ subsets.

These receptors are not linked to any known antigen. Libraries were prepared through the immunoSEQ multiplex PCR assay. The entire amount of isolated RNA was reverse transcribed using the High Capacity cDNA Reverse Transcription Kit, so the sequenced TCRB transcripts were expressed ones. In TCRdb, the immuneACCESS table is reduced to in-frame sequences with V and J assigned. These tables do not hold every clone; where another copy was compared, an unresolved V gene accounts for under half, and the others remain unexplained. The sample table holds about 340,000 clones, of which approximately 15% were seen once. The ten top clones hold roughly 0.015% of the sample. The sample was naive CD4+ T cells from blood. This sample's cell subset or site label indicates: true naive CD4+ T cells. The source is a woman younger than 35 with type 1 diabetes.

This chain uses TRBV4-2 with TRBJ2-3, with 8 bases identical to TRBD1. J lost 3 bases, V lost 3 bases, and 11 bases had no gene match. From germline, CDR1 is LGHNA and CDR2 YNFKEQ. The CDR3 has 17 amino acids. CDR3 bases: TGTGCCAGCAGCCACCCCGCAGGGGGCGTTAGTACAGATACGCAGTATTTT. This gives the protein CASSHPAGGVSTDTQYF.

This chain joins TRBV15 and TRBJ2-1, with D tentatively TRBD2 (5 bases). The CDR3 length is 12 residues. Per germline, CDR1 LNHNV and CDR2 YYDKDF (reference sequence). The germline V and J ends were trimmed by 2 bases and 12 bases, with 11 bases remaining between them. The CDR3 bases are TGTGCCACCAGCAGACCACTAAGCGGGCAGTTCTTC. Protein: CATSRPLSGQFF.